The rows below give T cell receptor beta chains drawn from one sample of a study of blood T cell repertoires in COVID-19. The protocol was immunoSEQ multiplex PCR, while the TCRdb copy is restricted to in-frame clones and leaves out a portion. The table records approximately 110,000 clones, about 85% of them present only once. Specimen: peripheral blood. The receptors derive from a woman older than 75 with COVID-19, enrolled during active disease. Each CDR3 is given with its conserved first and last residue. Each record gives: J gene, clone size, V gene, D gene, CDR3 protein, CDR3 DNA. D genes are given only for firm matches. Only some rows state a clone size, as once, few, many or a class for expanded clones.

J: TRBJ1-3; size: -; V: TRBV15; D: -; CDR3: CATSSKRQTALGNTIYF; DNA: TGTGCCACCAGCAGCAAAAGACAGACCGCCCTGGGAAACACCATATATTTT
J: TRBJ2-3; size: once; V: TRBV2; D: -; CDR3: CASSQGWGTDTQYF; DNA: TGTGCCAGCAGTCAGGGATGGGGCACAGATACGCAGTATTTT
J: TRBJ2-1; size: -; V: TRBV6-5; D: -; CDR3: CASTGGGKVNEQFF; DNA: TGTGCCAGCACTGGGGGAGGAAAAGTCAATGAGCAGTTCTTC
J: TRBJ1-2; size: -; V: TRBV6-2/TRBV6-3; D: -; CDR3: CASSNPGYTF; DNA: TGTGCCAGCAGTAATCCAGGCTACACCTTC
J: TRBJ1-1; size: -; V: TRBV19; D: -; CDR3: CASKRAAEAFF; DNA: TGTGCCAGTAAGCGGGCAGCTGAAGCTTTCTTT
J: TRBJ2-1; size: -; V: TRBV15; D: -; CDR3: CATSRDPGLTYNEQFF; DNA: TGTGCCACCAGCAGAGACCCGGGACTCACCTACAATGAGCAGTTCTTC
J: TRBJ2-1; size: few; V: TRBV5-4; D: -; CDR3: CASSLELTLGNEQFF; DNA: TGTGCCAGCAGCTTGGAGCTCACACTAGGCAATGAGCAGTTCTTC
J: TRBJ1-1; size: -; V: TRBV3-1/TRBV3-2; D: TRBD1; CDR3: CASSQGDRNTEAFF; DNA: TGTGCCAGCAGCCAAGGGGACAGGAACACTGAAGCTTTCTTT
J: TRBJ1-5; size: -; V: TRBV9; D: TRBD1; CDR3: CASSVGQGNQPQHF; DNA: TGTGCCAGCAGCGTGGGACAGGGCAATCAGCCCCAGCATTTT
J: TRBJ2-3; size: -; V: TRBV5-1; D: TRBD1; CDR3: CASSQSGTGVITDTQYF; DNA: TGCGCCAGCAGCCAGAGCGGGACAGGGGTCATCACAGATACGCAGTATTTT
J: TRBJ2-7; size: -; V: TRBV4-2; D: TRBD2; CDR3: CASSQAGGRMAEQYF; DNA: TGTGCCAGCAGCCAAGCTGGCGGGAGGATGGCCGAGCAGTACTTC
J: TRBJ1-5; size: -; V: TRBV5-1; D: -; CDR3: CASSLASTDQPQHF; DNA: TGCGCCAGCAGCTTGGCGAGTACGGATCAGCCCCAGCATTTT
J: TRBJ1-5; size: -; V: TRBV2; D: TRBD1; CDR3: CASKFDPGGGQPQHF; DNA: TGTGCCAGCAAGTTCGATCCAGGGGGCGGGCAGCCCCAGCATTTT
J: TRBJ2-3; size: -; V: TRBV28; D: -; CDR3: CASSYTVDTQYF; DNA: TGTGCCAGCAGTTATACGGTAGATACGCAGTATTTT
J: TRBJ2-7; size: -; V: TRBV5-1; D: TRBD2; CDR3: CASSSGLEPYEQYF; DNA: TGCGCCAGCAGCTCAGGACTAGAACCCTACGAGCAGTACTTC
J: TRBJ2-7; size: -; V: TRBV5-1; D: -; CDR3: CASSLEGGRGNEQYF; DNA: TGCGCCAGCAGCTTGGAAGGGGGCCGGGGGAACGAGCAGTACTTC
J: TRBJ2-1; size: -; V: TRBV5-4; D: -; CDR3: CASIPSAGGSYNEQFF; DNA: TGTGCCAGCATCCCCAGTGCCGGGGGCTCCTACAATGAGCAGTTCTTC
J: TRBJ2-6; size: once; V: TRBV7-3; D: TRBD2; CDR3: CASSLTSGSGGANVLTF; DNA: TGTGCCAGCAGCTTAACTAGCGGGAGTGGAGGGGCCAACGTCCTGACTTTC
J: TRBJ1-1; size: -; V: TRBV5-1; D: -; CDR3: CASSWGRRGTEAFF; DNA: TGCGCCAGCAGCTGGGGCCGACGGGGGACTGAAGCTTTCTTT
J: TRBJ2-1; size: -; V: TRBV6-5; D: -; CDR3: CASTRGIEQFF; DNA: TGTGCCAGCACCCGCGGGATTGAGCAGTTCTTC
J: TRBJ2-6; size: -; V: TRBV5-1; D: -; CDR3: CASSLEQGPPGANVLTF; DNA: TGCGCCAGCAGCTTGGAACAGGGTCCCCCTGGGGCCAACGTCCTGACTTTC
J: TRBJ1-2; size: -; V: TRBV19; D: -; CDR3: CASSTPVPEGGYTF; DNA: TGTGCCAGTAGTACCCCGGTCCCCGAGGGTGGCTACACCTTC
J: TRBJ1-1; size: -; V: TRBV28; D: -; CDR3: CASLRVPEAFF; DNA: TGTGCCAGCTTACGGGTCCCTGAAGCTTTCTTT
J: TRBJ1-2; size: -; V: TRBV7-3; D: TRBD1; CDR3: CASSPGTGASYGYTF; DNA: TGTGCCAGCAGCCCCGGGACAGGGGCCAGCTATGGCTACACCTTC
J: TRBJ1-1; size: -; V: TRBV4-2; D: TRBD1; CDR3: CASSQDQGADTEAFF; DNA: TGTGCCAGCAGCCAGGATCAGGGGGCGGACACTGAAGCTTTCTTT
J: TRBJ1-2; size: -; V: TRBV5-6; D: -; CDR3: CASSLAARRAVYGYTF; DNA: TGTGCCAGCAGCTTGGCCGCCCGGCGGGCTGTCTATGGCTACACCTTC
J: TRBJ1-2; size: few; V: TRBV6-5; D: TRBD1; CDR3: CASSPGTGVSF; DNA: TGTGCCAGCAGCCCCGGGACAGGGGTCTCCTTC
J: TRBJ2-2; size: -; V: TRBV18; D: TRBD1; CDR3: CASSPQGAQTGELFF; DNA: TGTGCCAGCTCACCACAGGGGGCGCAAACCGGGGAGCTGTTTTTT
J: TRBJ2-7; size: -; V: TRBV7-2; D: TRBD2; CDR3: CASSFSTAAGREQYF; DNA: TGTGCCAGCAGCTTTAGTACGGCTGCCGGGAGGGAGCAGTACTTC
J: TRBJ2-1; size: -; V: TRBV12-3/TRBV12-4; D: -; CDR3: CASRRSDEQFF; DNA: TGTGCCAGCAGGCGTAGCGATGAGCAGTTCTTC
J: TRBJ2-7; size: -; V: TRBV11-2; D: TRBD2; CDR3: CASSLDRLAGEQYF; DNA: TGTGCCAGCAGCTTAGATCGACTAGCTGGCGAGCAGTACTTC
J: TRBJ2-7; size: -; V: TRBV19; D: TRBD2; CDR3: CASRETSGIPYEQYF; DNA: TGTGCCAGTAGGGAGACTAGCGGGATTCCCTACGAGCAGTACTTC
J: TRBJ2-2; size: -; V: TRBV28; D: TRBD1; CDR3: CASKTGGADTGELFF; DNA: TGTGCCAGCAAAACAGGGGGCGCAGACACCGGGGAGCTGTTTTTT
J: TRBJ1-1; size: once; V: TRBV3-1/TRBV3-2; D: -; CDR3: CASSQERAGYTEAFF; DNA: TGTGCCAGCAGCCAAGAGCGGGCTGGGTACACTGAAGCTTTCTTT
J: TRBJ2-7; size: -; V: TRBV27; D: -; CDR3: CASSFTRSYEQYF; DNA: TGTGCCAGCAGTTTTACTAGGTCCTACGAGCAGTACTTC
J: TRBJ2-3; size: -; V: TRBV18; D: TRBD1; CDR3: CASSRGQGSMDTQYF; DNA: TGTGCCAGCTCACGAGGACAGGGGAGCATGGATACGCAGTATTTT
J: TRBJ2-2; size: -; V: TRBV28; D: TRBD2; CDR3: CASISGGDHTGELFF; DNA: TGTGCCAGCATCTCGGGGGGGGACCACACCGGGGAGCTGTTTTTT
J: TRBJ2-2; size: -; V: TRBV10-3; D: -; CDR3: CAIRGTRNTGELFF; DNA: TGTGCCATCAGGGGCACACGGAACACCGGGGAGCTGTTTTTT
J: TRBJ2-5; size: -; V: TRBV5-6; D: -; CDR3: CASSVRYQETQYF; DNA: TGTGCCAGCAGCGTGCGGTACCAAGAGACCCAGTACTTC
J: TRBJ2-1; size: -; V: TRBV3-1/TRBV3-2; D: -; CDR3: CASSQEGGARHNEQFF; DNA: TGTGCCAGCAGCCAAGAGGGGGGGGCTAGACACAATGAGCAGTTCTTC
J: TRBJ1-1; size: -; V: TRBV29-1; D: -; CDR3: CSVEYGEVNTEAFF; DNA: TGCAGCGTTGAATACGGGGAGGTTAACACTGAAGCTTTCTTT
J: TRBJ2-1; size: -; V: TRBV3-1/TRBV3-2; D: TRBD2; CDR3: CASSPSGRDLNNEQFF; DNA: TGTGCCAGCAGCCCTAGCGGGCGGGATTTAAACAATGAGCAGTTCTTC
J: TRBJ2-3; size: once; V: TRBV12-3/TRBV12-4; D: -; CDR3: CASSFTGADTQYF; DNA: TGTGCCAGCAGTTTCACAGGCGCAGATACGCAGTATTTT
J: TRBJ2-6; size: -; V: TRBV7-3; D: -; CDR3: CASSLGFGAGANVLTF; DNA: TGTGCCAGCAGCTTAGGTTTCGGGGCTGGGGCCAACGTCCTGACTTTC
J: TRBJ2-7; size: -; V: TRBV29-1; D: TRBD2; CDR3: CSVEALAGDEQYF; DNA: TGCAGCGTTGAAGCCCTAGCGGGAGACGAGCAGTACTTC
J: TRBJ2-3; size: once; V: TRBV6-2/TRBV6-3; D: -; CDR3: CASSSPTPEDTQYF; DNA: TGTGCCAGCAGTTCCCCGACCCCGGAGGATACGCAGTATTTT
J: TRBJ1-2; size: -; V: TRBV5-4; D: -; CDR3: CASSLDREGYTF; DNA: TGTGCCAGCAGCTTGGACAGGGAAGGCTACACCTTC
J: TRBJ1-2; size: -; V: TRBV28; D: -; CDR3: CASRGLTYGYTF; DNA: TGTGCCAGCAGGGGGCTAACCTATGGCTACACCTTC
J: TRBJ1-3; size: -; V: TRBV7-2; D: TRBD1; CDR3: CASSGDRASGNTIYF; DNA: TGTGCCAGCAGCGGCGACAGGGCATCTGGAAACACCATATATTTT
J: TRBJ1-6; size: -; V: TRBV4-3; D: TRBD1; CDR3: CASSPTGVSPLHF; DNA: TGCGCCAGCAGCCCGACAGGGGTGTCACCCCTCCACTTT
J: TRBJ1-2; size: -; V: TRBV5-1; D: TRBD1; CDR3: CASTLTGSYGYTF; DNA: TGCGCCAGCACGCTGACAGGGAGCTATGGCTACACCTTC
J: TRBJ2-5; size: once; V: TRBV29-1; D: TRBD2; CDR3: CSVGLAGRNQETQYF; DNA: TGCAGCGTAGGACTAGCGGGGAGGAACCAAGAGACCCAGTACTTC
J: TRBJ2-3; size: -; V: TRBV7-8; D: -; CDR3: CASSLVGSGTDTQYF; DNA: TGTGCCAGCAGCTTAGTTGGTAGCGGCACAGATACGCAGTATTTT
J: TRBJ2-1; size: -; V: TRBV7-9; D: TRBD2; CDR3: CASSLGSGTVDEQFF; DNA: TGTGCCAGCAGCTTGGGTAGCGGGACTGTCGATGAGCAGTTCTTC
J: TRBJ1-3; size: -; V: TRBV5-1; D: -; CDR3: CASSLDLVRAGNTIYF; DNA: TGCGCCAGCAGCTTGGACCTGGTCAGGGCCGGCAACACCATATATTTT
J: TRBJ2-1; size: -; V: TRBV5-6; D: TRBD1; CDR3: CASSPPGTGDSEQFF; DNA: TGTGCCAGCAGCCCGCCCGGGACAGGGGACAGTGAGCAGTTCTTC
J: TRBJ1-2; size: -; V: TRBV27; D: -; CDR3: CASSLGYGQGGNGYTF; DNA: TGTGCCAGCAGTTTAGGGTATGGTCAGGGCGGGAATGGCTACACCTTC